Presented here are 3 T cell receptor beta chains from one specimen sequenced in a study of T cell responses to AZD1222 COVID-19 vaccine. TCRdb's table, derived via immunoSEQ multiplex PCR, lists solely in-frame clones and lacks some. The sample includes tens of thousands of clones, just over 90% of them seen just once. This sample comprised peripheral blood, obtained on day 0 of AZD1222 vaccination. The receptors stem from an adult in good health.

The rearrangement joins TRBV6-5 to TRBJ2-2; D is uncertain. The germline V and J ends were trimmed by 6 bases and 6 bases, with 11 bases remaining between them. Germline CDR1 and CDR2: MNHEY and SVGAGI. The CDR3 sequence is 13 residues long. Here the CDR3 reads CASRKEIAGELFF. CDR3 in DNA: TGTGCCAGCAGGAAAGAGATAGCCGGGGAGCTGTTTTTT.

V usage is TRBV29-1 and J usage is TRBJ1-2, with TRBD1 matching 10 bases. The CDR3 extends over 14 amino acids. Germline V gives CDR1 SQVTM, CDR2 ANQGSEA. V gave up 6 bases and J gave up 6 bases; unmatched junction bases: 10. The DNA of the CDR3 is TGCAGCGTCCCGGAGGGACAGGGGCCGCATGGCTACACCTTC. Its translation: CSVPEGQGPHGYTF.

The V gene is TRBV4-1, the J gene TRBJ2-7, with D unclear. The CDR3 contains 17 residues. The V end lost 3 bases, the J end lost 7 bases, and 25 bases lay between the germline ends. In germline, CDR1 is MGHRA, CDR2 YSYEKL. This CDR3 reads CASSHTSLGRRTGEQYF. The CDR3, as DNA: TGCGCCAGCAGCCATACCAGCTTGGGCCGCCGAACCGGGGAGCAGTACTTC.